This T cell receptor beta chain came from a study of shared clonotypes between healthy human individuals. Study observations and caveats: Large sequencing depth failed to make sorted-subset sequencing complete, rarefaction showed. Estimated clonotype richness was generally higher in naive than memory subsets.

Assay: immunoSEQ multiplex PCR; the TCRdb copy retains only in-frame clones and omits some. The profile shows roughly 2.4 million clones, about 94% of them singletons. In the case of this clone: What it recognizes is unknown.

CDR1 is MDHEN, CDR2 SYDVKM, per germline. The CDR3 length is 15 residues. V lost 3 bases to trimming and J lost 4 bases; unmatched junction nucleotides: 2. The source is a man younger than 35 in good health. The sequenced material came from naive CD4+ T cells sorted from blood. Subset: CD45RA+ positively selected. The chain links TRBV28 to TRBJ2-3; 12 bases are shared with TRBD2. The CDR3 here is CASSFPSGGADTQYF. CDR3 bases: TGTGCCAGCAGTTTTCCTAGCGGGGGGGCAGATACGCAGTATTTT. Supplemented by reference TRBV28 and TRBJ2-3, the full variable domain reads DVKVTQSSRYLVKRTGEKVFLECVQDMDHENMFWYRQDPGLGLRLIYFSYDVKMKEKGDIPEGYSVSREKKERFSLILESASTNQTSMYLCASSFPSGGADTQYFGPGTRLTVL.